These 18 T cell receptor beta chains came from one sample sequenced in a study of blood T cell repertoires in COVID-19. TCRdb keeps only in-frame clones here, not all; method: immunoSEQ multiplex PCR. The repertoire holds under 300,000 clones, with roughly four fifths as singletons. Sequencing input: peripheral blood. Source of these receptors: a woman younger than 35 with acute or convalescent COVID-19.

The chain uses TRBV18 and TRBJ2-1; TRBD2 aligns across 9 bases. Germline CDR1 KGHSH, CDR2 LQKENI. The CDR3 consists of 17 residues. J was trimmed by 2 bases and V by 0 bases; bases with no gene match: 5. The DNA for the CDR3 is TGTGCCAGCTCACCACCTGGGATAGCGGGGGCCTACAATGAGCAGTTCTTC. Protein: CASSPPGIAGAYNEQFF.

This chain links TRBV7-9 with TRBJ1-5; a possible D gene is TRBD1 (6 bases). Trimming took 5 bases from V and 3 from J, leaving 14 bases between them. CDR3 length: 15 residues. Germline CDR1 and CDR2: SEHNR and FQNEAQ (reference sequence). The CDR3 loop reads CASSQNGQINQPQHF. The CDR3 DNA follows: TGTGCCAGCAGCCAGAATGGACAGATCAATCAGCCCCAGCATTTT.

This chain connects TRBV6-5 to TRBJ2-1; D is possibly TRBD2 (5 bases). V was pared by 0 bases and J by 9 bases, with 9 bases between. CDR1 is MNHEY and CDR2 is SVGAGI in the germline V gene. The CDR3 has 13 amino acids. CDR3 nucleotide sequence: TGTGCCAGCAGTTACTCGAGGGTTGGTGAGCAGTTCTTC. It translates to CASSYSRVGEQFF.

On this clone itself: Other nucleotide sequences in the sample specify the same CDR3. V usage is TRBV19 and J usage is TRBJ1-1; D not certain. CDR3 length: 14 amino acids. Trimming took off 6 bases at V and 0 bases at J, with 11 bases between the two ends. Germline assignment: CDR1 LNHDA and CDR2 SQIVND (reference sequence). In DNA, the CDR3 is TGTGCCAGTAGCCCTTCGTCCTTGAACACTGAAGCTTTCTTT. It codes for CASSPSSLNTEAFF.

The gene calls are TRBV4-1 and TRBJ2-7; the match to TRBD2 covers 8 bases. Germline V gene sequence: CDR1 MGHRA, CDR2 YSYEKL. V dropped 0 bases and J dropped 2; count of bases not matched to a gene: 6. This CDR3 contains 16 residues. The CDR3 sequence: CASSQEREGPPYEQYF. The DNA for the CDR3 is TGCGCCAGCAGCCAAGAACGGGAGGGCCCTCCCTACGAGCAGTACTTC.

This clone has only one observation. CDR3 protein: CAISEFGGTGANVLTF. Here the CDR3 DNA reads TGTGCCATCAGTGAGTTTGGGGGGACTGGGGCCAACGTCCTGACTTTC. The chain joins TRBV10-3 to TRBJ2-6; D possibly corresponds to TRBD2 (6 bases). The CDR3 has 16 amino acids. The germline V gene encodes CDR1 ENHRY and CDR2 SYGVKD. With 1 base removed from V and 2 bases from J, the gap between germline ends came to 9 bases.

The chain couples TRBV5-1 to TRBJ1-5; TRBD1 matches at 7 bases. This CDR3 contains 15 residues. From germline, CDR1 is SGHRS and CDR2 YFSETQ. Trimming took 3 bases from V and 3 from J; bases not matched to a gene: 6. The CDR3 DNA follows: TGCGCCAGCAGCTGGGCGGGACAGTTCAATCAGCCCCAGCATTTT. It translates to CASSWAGQFNQPQHF.

This CDR3 is CASSFSMNTEAFF. CDR3 bases: TGTGCCAGCAGTTTCAGTATGAACACTGAAGCTTTCTTT. The rearrangement uses TRBV27 and TRBJ1-1; no reliable D call. Germline V gives CDR1 MNHEY, CDR2 SMNVEV (reference sequence). CDR3 length: 13 residues. V lost 3 bases and J 0 bases, leaving 5 bases between the germline ends.

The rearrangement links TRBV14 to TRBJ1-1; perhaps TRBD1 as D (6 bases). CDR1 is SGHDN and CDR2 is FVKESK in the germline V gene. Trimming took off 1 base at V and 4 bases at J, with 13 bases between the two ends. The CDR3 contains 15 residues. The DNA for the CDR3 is TGTGCCAGCAGCCAAGCAAGGGGGATGGCCACTGAAGCTTTCTTT. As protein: CASSQARGMATEAFF.

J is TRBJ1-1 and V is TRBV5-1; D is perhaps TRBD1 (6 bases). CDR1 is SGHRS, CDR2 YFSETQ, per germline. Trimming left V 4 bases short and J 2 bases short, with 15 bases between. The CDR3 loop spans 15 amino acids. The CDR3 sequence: CASSDGTNLNTEAFF. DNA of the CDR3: TGCGCCAGCAGCGACGGGACAAATCTTAACACTGAAGCTTTCTTT.

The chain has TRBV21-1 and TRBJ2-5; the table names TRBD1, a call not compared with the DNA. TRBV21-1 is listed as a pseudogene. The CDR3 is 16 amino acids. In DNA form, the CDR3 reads TGTGCCAGCAGCGAAGGAAGTGGCAGGGTGGTGGAGACCCAGTACTTC. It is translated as CASSEGSGRVVETQYF.

As DNA, the CDR3 is TGCGCCAGCAGCTTGGGGGACAGGAATATTGGGGGCACTGAAGCTTTCTTT. Protein product: CASSLGDRNIGGTEAFF. The chain recombines TRBV5-1 with TRBJ1-1; 8 positions agree with TRBD1. V shed 0 bases, J shed 4 bases, and the junction held 11 bases outside the gene matches. CDR3 length: 17 amino acids. Germline CDR1 and CDR2: SGHRS and YFSETQ.

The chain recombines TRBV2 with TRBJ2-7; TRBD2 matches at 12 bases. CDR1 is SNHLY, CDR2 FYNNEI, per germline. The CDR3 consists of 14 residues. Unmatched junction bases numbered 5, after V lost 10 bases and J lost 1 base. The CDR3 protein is CATSGRAASYEQYF. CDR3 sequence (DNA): TGTGCCACTAGCGGGAGGGCCGCGTCCTACGAGCAGTACTTC.

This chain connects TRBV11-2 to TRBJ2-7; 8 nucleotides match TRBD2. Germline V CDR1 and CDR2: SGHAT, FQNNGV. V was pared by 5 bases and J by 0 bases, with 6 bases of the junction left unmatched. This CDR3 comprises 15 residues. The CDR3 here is CASSNGGLVSYEQYF. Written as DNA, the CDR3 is TGTGCCAGCAGCAATGGGGGACTAGTCTCCTACGAGCAGTACTTC.

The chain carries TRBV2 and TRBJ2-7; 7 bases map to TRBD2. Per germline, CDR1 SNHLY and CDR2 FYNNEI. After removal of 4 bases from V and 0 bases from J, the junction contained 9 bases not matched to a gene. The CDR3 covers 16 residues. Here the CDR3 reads CASSVGNSGHSYEQYF. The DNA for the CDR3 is TGTGCCAGCAGTGTAGGCAATAGCGGGCACTCCTACGAGCAGTACTTC.

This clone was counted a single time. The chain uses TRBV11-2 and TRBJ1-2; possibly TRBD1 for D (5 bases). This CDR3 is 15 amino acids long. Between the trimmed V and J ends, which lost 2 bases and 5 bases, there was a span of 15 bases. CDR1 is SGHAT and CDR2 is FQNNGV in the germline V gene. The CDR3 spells CASSLMARAFYGYTF. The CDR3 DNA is TGTGCCAGCAGCTTAATGGCCAGGGCTTTTTATGGCTACACCTTC.

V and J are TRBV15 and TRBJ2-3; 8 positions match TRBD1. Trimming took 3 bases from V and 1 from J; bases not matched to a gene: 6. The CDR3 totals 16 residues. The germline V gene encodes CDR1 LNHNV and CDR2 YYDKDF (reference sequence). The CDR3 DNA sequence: TGTGCCACCAGCAGCGACAGGGGTCCCCGCACAGATACGCAGTATTTT. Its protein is CATSSDRGPRTDTQYF.

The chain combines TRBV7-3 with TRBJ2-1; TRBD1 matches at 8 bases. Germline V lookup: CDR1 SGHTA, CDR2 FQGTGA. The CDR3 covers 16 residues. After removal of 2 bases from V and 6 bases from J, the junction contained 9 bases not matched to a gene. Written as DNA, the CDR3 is TGTGCCAGCAGCTTATCGGACAGGGTGAGGATCAATGAGCAGTTCTTC. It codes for CASSLSDRVRINEQFF.